This T cell receptor beta chain was sequenced during a study of blood T cell repertoires in COVID-19. Study summary: PBMCs, B-cell-depleted T cells, or T cells provided the cDNA or gDNA that made up the material.

Clones were read by immunoSEQ multiplex PCR, and TCRdb kept only the in-frame ones, dropping some. The sample lists approximately 250,000 clones, just under 90% seen once, with 4.1% in the top ten. Ages ranged from roughly 18 to 100 years, with residence in approximately 23 US areas. Participants reported their clinical history, and cohort assignment relied on those reports. Germline assignment: CDR1 MNHEY and CDR2 SMNVEV (reference sequence). The trim removed 8 bases at V and 6 bases at J, leaving 1 base unmatched. The CDR3 totals 10 residues. The chain recombines TRBV27 with TRBJ2-7; the match to TRBD2 covers 7 bases. This receptor was taken from a woman aged 25 to 39 with acute COVID-19. Sequenced input: PBMCs or T cells enriched from blood (not recorded which). The chain's CDR3 is CASGGVEQYF. For the CDR3, the DNA is TGTGCCAGCGGGGGGGTCGAGCAGTACTTC.